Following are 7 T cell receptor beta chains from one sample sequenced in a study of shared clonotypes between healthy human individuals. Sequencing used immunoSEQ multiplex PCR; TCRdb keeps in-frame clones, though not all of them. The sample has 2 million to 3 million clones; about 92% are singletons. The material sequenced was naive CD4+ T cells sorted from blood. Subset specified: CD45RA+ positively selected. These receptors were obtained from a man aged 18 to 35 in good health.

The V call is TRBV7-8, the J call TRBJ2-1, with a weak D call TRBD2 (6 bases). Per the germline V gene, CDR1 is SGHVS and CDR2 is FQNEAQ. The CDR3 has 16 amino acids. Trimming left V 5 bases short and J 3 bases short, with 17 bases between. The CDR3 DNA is TGTGCCAGCAGCCGTGTAGGGTGGACTAACTACAATGAGCAGTTCTTC. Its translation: CASSRVGWTNYNEQFF.

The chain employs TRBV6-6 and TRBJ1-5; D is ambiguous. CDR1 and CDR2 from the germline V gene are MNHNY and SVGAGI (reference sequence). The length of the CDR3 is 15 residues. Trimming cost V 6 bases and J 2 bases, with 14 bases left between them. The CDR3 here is CASSTLGRGNQPQHF. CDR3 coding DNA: TGTGCCAGCAGCACTCTGGGAAGAGGCAATCAGCCCCAGCATTTT.

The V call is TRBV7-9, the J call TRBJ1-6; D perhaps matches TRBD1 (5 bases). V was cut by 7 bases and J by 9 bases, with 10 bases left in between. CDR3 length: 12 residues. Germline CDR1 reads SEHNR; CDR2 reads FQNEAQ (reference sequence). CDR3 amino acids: CASNIRGSPLHF. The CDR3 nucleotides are TGTGCCAGCAACATAAGGGGTTCACCCCTCCACTTT.

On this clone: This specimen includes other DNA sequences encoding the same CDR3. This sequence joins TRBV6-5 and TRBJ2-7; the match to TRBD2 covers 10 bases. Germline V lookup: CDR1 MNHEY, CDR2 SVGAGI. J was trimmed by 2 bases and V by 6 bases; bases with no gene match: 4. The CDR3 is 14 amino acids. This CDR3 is CASRRTSGPYEQYF. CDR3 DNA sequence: TGTGCCAGCAGACGGACTAGCGGACCCTACGAGCAGTACTTC.

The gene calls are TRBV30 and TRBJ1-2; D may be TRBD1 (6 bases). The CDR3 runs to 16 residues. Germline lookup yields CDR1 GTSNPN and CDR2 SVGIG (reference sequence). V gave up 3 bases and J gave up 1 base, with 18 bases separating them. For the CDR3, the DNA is TGTGCCTGGAGGAGGGATTCAGGGACATTTAACTATGGCTACACCTTC. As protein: CAWRRDSGTFNYGYTF.

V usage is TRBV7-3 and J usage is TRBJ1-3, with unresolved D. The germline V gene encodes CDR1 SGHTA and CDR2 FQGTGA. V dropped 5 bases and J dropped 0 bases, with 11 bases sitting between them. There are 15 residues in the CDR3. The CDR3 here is CASSPDWSSGNTIYF. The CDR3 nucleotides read TGTGCCAGCAGCCCCGACTGGAGCTCTGGAAACACCATATATTTT.

This CDR3 is CASSLSVETGNTIYF. For the CDR3, the DNA is TGTGCCAGCAGTTTATCTGTGGAAACTGGAAACACCATATATTTT. The chain carries TRBV28 and TRBJ1-3, with D unclear. CDR3 size: 15 residues. The V gene's germline CDR1 is MDHEN and CDR2 SYDVKM. V shed 1 base and J shed 2 bases, with 9 bases lying between them.